The rows below give T cell receptor beta chains drawn from one sample of a study of blood T cell repertoires in COVID-19. Produced via immunoSEQ multiplex PCR; TCRdb's table is partial and in-frame only. The sample yields fewer than 35,000 clones, about 91% seen once. Specimen: peripheral blood. These receptors were collected from a human donor with active COVID-19. The donor label of this sample is uncertain. CDR3s include the opening cysteine and the closing phenylalanine or tryptophan. D genes are given only for firm matches. Clone sizes are given selectively: once, few, many, or a class where the clone is expanded.

d_gene | j_gene | len | abundance | v_gene | CDR3nt | CDR3aa
TRBD2 | TRBJ2-1 | 20 | . | TRBV19 | TGTGCCAGTAGTATAGTACCGGGACTAGCGGGGGGCCTTTCCTACAATGAGCAGTTCTTC | CASSIVPGLAGGLSYNEQFF
. | TRBJ1-1 | 16 | . | TRBV19 | TGTGCCAGTAGTCTCCCCCCAGGGGCCCTGAACACTGAAGCTTTCTTT | CASSLPPGALNTEAFF
. | TRBJ2-3 | 16 | . | TRBV15 | TGTGCCACCAGCTGGGGGGGGCTAGCGGTCACAGATACGCAGTATTTT | CATSWGGLAVTDTQYF
. | TRBJ1-1 | 19 | once | TRBV4-3 | TGCGCCAGCAGCCAAGTCTGGGGGCTGGACCCACTGAGTGACACTGAAGCTTTCTTT | CASSQVWGLDPLSDTEAFF
TRBD2 | TRBJ2-5 | 22 | . | TRBV5-1 | TGCGCCAGCAGCCCGACCTTAGGCAGCTCTCGACTAGCGGGAGGGCGGAGGGAGACCCAGTACTTC | CASSPTLGSSRLAGGRRETQYF
. | TRBJ2-6 | 15 | . | TRBV6-5 | TGTGCCAGCAGGACAGCCGGAGCTGGGGCCAACGTCCTGACTTTC | CASRTAGAGANVLTF
. | TRBJ2-2 | 17 | . | TRBV7-9 | TGTGCCAGCAGCTTGAGACGGGTATTTTCGGACACCGGGGAGCTGTTTTTT | CASSLRRVFSDTGELFF
TRBD1 | TRBJ2-1 | 15 | . | TRBV11-2 | TGTGCCAGCAGTCAGCGGGACAGGGCCTACAATGAGCAGTTCTTC | CASSQRDRAYNEQFF
. | TRBJ1-5 | 14 | once | TRBV19 | TGTGCCAGTGGACCACAGGGTGGCAATCAGCCCCAGCATTTT | CASGPQGGNQPQHF
TRBD1 | TRBJ2-7 | 14 | . | TRBV4-3 | TGCGCCAGCAGCCAAGAGAGAGCAGGGGGCGAATGCTACTTC | CASSQERAGGECYF
TRBD1 | TRBJ1-6 | 15 | few | TRBV7-9 | TGTGCCAGCAGCTTAGAGGCAGGGGGGAGTTCACCCCTCCACTTT | CASSLEAGGSSPLHF
. | TRBJ2-7 | 14 | . | TRBV30 | TGTGCCTGGGGCCCGAACAGGGTTCTGGGCGAGCAGTACTTC | CAWGPNRVLGEQYF
. | TRBJ2-7 | 14 | . | TRBV6-5 | TGTGCCAGCAGTTACTCGCCAGGGGCTCTCGAGCAGTACTTC | CASSYSPGALEQYF
TRBD2 | TRBJ2-7 | 15 | . | TRBV19 | TGTGCCAGTAGTCCCTCCCCCGGGGGGGGCCACGAGCAGTACTTC | CASSPSPGGGHEQYF
. | TRBJ2-2 | 15 | . | TRBV2 | TGTGCCAGCAGGGTAGCTGGAGAGCACACCGGGGAGCTGTTTTTT | CASRVAGEHTGELFF
TRBD1 | TRBJ2-5 | 14 | once | TRBV7-3 | TGTGCCAGCAGCCAACAGGGGGCGGGAGAGACCCAGTACTTC | CASSQQGAGETQYF
. | TRBJ2-1 | 13 | . | TRBV12-3/TRBV12-4 | TGTGCCAGCAGCTCCTTTTCCGTGCGAGAGCAGTTCTTC | CASSSFSVREQFF
. | TRBJ2-7 | 12 | . | TRBV6-2/TRBV6-3 | TGTGCCAGCAGTCCCCTGGGGGGCGAGCAGTACTTC | CASSPLGGEQYF
TRBD2 | TRBJ2-5 | 14 | once | TRBV27 | TGTGCCAGCACCCCGGGGACTACCCGAGGGACCCAGTACTTC | CASTPGTTRGTQYF
TRBD1 | TRBJ1-6 | 15 | . | TRBV7-6 | TGTGCCAGCAGCTCAGGACAGGGAATAAATTCACCCCTCCACTTT | CASSSGQGINSPLHF
. | TRBJ2-3 | 12 | . | TRBV2 | TGTGCCAGCAGCGTAGTGACAGATACGCAGTATTTT | CASSVVTDTQYF
. | TRBJ2-1 | 13 | few | TRBV6-6 | TGTGCCACAGCAACAACAGCTGTCAATGAGCAGTTCTTC | CATATTAVNEQFF
. | TRBJ2-1 | 14 | . | TRBV6-5 | TGTGCCAGCAGTTACTCCCAGGGCTCCAATGAGCAGTTCTTC | CASSYSQGSNEQFF
TRBD2 | TRBJ2-2 | 16 | once | TRBV19 | TGTGCCAGTACCTCCTCCCAGCGGGATTACCACGGGGAGCTGTTTTTT | CASTSSQRDYHGELFF
. | TRBJ2-3 | 14 | once | TRBV7-8 | TGTGCCAGCAGCTTAGGGGGCACCACAGATACGCAGTATTTT | CASSLGGTTDTQYF
. | TRBJ2-7 | 15 | . | TRBV6-5 | TGTGCCAGCAGACCCCGAATGGGCAGCTCCTACGAGCAGTACTTC | CASRPRMGSSYEQYF
. | TRBJ2-7 | 13 | . | TRBV18 | TGTGCCAGCTCACTAGACACCTCCTACGAGCAGTACTTC | CASSLDTSYEQYF
TRBD2 | TRBJ2-3 | 15 | . | TRBV7-3 | TGTGCCAGCAGCCGAGCGGGAGGGAGCACAGATACGCAGTATTTT | CASSRAGGSTDTQYF
TRBD2 | TRBJ2-7 | 14 | . | TRBV2 | TGTGCCAGCATCGGACTAGCGGGAGGCTTCGAGCAGTACTTC | CASIGLAGGFEQYF
. | TRBJ2-3 | 15 | . | TRBV7-7 | TGTGCTAGCAGCTTAGCGCAGGCATCCACAGATACGCAGTATTTT | CASSLAQASTDTQYF
. | TRBJ2-6 | 16 | . | TRBV11-2 | TGTGCCAGCAGCTTCTTAGGAGGGTCTGGGGCCAACGTCCTGACTTTC | CASSFLGGSGANVLTF
TRBD2 | TRBJ2-7 | 15 | few | TRBV7-2 | TGTGCCAGCAGCGGGACTAGCGGGAGCTCCTACGAGCAGTACTTC | CASSGTSGSSYEQYF
TRBD2 | TRBJ2-2 | 18 | . | TRBV5-4 | TGTGCCAGCAGCTTGGCCTTCAGGACTAGCGGGGACACCGGGGAGCTGTTTTTT | CASSLAFRTSGDTGELFF
. | TRBJ1-2 | 12 | . | TRBV19 | TGTGCCACCCAAGGGGGGGACTATGGCTACACCTTC | CATQGGDYGYTF
. | TRBJ1-4 | 15 | . | TRBV5-1 | TGCGCCAGCAGCTTGCAGGACAGAACTAATGAAAAACTGTTTTTT | CASSLQDRTNEKLFF
. | TRBJ1-1 | 14 | . | TRBV5-1 | TGCGCCAGCAGCCATTTGGTCCCGGACACTGAAGCTTTCTTT | CASSHLVPDTEAFF
. | TRBJ1-2 | 13 | . | TRBV6-5 | TGTGCCAGCAGTTACTCGTCCCGTTATGGCTACACCTTC | CASSYSSRYGYTF
TRBD2 | TRBJ2-1 | 16 | . | TRBV24-1 | TGTGCCACCAGTGACTCTTCTAGCGGGGGGGCTTTCATACAGTTCTTC | CATSDSSSGGAFIQFF
TRBD2 | TRBJ2-7 | 14 | once | TRBV2 | TGTGCCAGCAGTGACTGGCGGGGGGCCTACGAGCAGTACTTC | CASSDWRGAYEQYF
. | TRBJ2-7 | 13 | . | TRBV18 | TGTGCCAGCTCACCGGCGACTAGCTACGAGCAGTACTTC | CASSPATSYEQYF
. | TRBJ1-2 | 14 | . | TRBV28 | TGTGCCAGCAGCGGAGCGTATACAAACTATGGCTACACCTTC | CASSGAYTNYGYTF
. | TRBJ2-7 | 15 | few | TRBV5-1 | TGCGCCAGCAGCTTGGATCAGGCTAGCCCCTACGAGCAGTACTTC | CASSLDQASPYEQYF
. | TRBJ2-5 | 12 | . | TRBV5-1 | TGCGCCAGCAGCTTGGCCAGTGAGACCCAGTACTTC | CASSLASETQYF
TRBD2 | TRBJ2-2 | 15 | . | TRBV6-6 | TGTGCCAGCAGTTCGCTAGCGGGAGTTCACGGGGAGCTGTTTTTT | CASSSLAGVHGELFF
TRBD2 | TRBJ2-1 | 15 | once | TRBV29-1 | TGCAGCGTGGCGGGACTAGCGGGGGTCTACAATGAGCAGTTCTTC | CSVAGLAGVYNEQFF
TRBD1 | TRBJ1-2 | 13 | . | TRBV6-2/TRBV6-3 | TGTGCCAGCAGTACGGACGGGACAGCTGGCTACACCTTC | CASSTDGTAGYTF
. | TRBJ2-7 | 13 | . | TRBV19 | TGTGCCAGTAGTTTGTTGGGGGCGGGCGAGCAGTACTTC | CASSLLGAGEQYF
. | TRBJ2-3 | 14 | . | TRBV6-5 | TGTGCCAGCAGGCTAATACCCGAGACAGATACGCAGTATTTT | CASRLIPETDTQYF
. | TRBJ2-1 | 12 | . | TRBV12-3/TRBV12-4 | TGTGCCAGCAGGGGAGGTGGCAATGAGCAGTTCTTC | CASRGGGNEQFF
TRBD2 | TRBJ2-1 | 13 | . | TRBV7-2 | TGTGCCAGCAGCCCAATAGCGGGAGGGGAGAAGTTCTTC | CASSPIAGGEKFF
TRBD1 | TRBJ2-7 | 15 | . | TRBV15 | TGTGCCACCAGCAGAGGGGGACAGGGCTCCTACGAGCAGTACTTC | CATSRGGQGSYEQYF
. | TRBJ1-2 | 13 | . | TRBV19 | TGTGCCAGTAGTATAGGACAAACTTATGGCTACACCTTC | CASSIGQTYGYTF
. | TRBJ2-6 | 17 | . | TRBV5-1 | TGCGCCAGCAGCTTGGATTTGGGGGCGAGGGGGGCCAACGTCCTGACTTTC | CASSLDLGARGANVLTF
. | TRBJ2-6 | 16 | . | TRBV6-6 | TGTGCCAGCAGTTACTACGTCGGGACTGGGGCCAACGTCCTGACTTTC | CASSYYVGTGANVLTF
. | TRBJ2-3 | 13 | . | TRBV7-9 | TGTGCCAGCAGCTCGAATCAGGCAGATACGCAGTATTTT | CASSSNQADTQYF
TRBD1 | TRBJ1-1 | 15 | . | TRBV13 | TGTGCCAGCAGCAGGGGACAGAGGGGAAATACTGAAGCTTTCTTT | CASSRGQRGNTEAFF
. | TRBJ2-1 | 16 | . | TRBV9 | TGTGCCAGCAGCCCAGTTAACAGGGCAGGGAACAATGAGCAGTTCTTC | CASSPVNRAGNNEQFF
. | TRBJ1-1 | 13 | few | TRBV10-1 | TGCGCCAGCAGTCTCCGCAGGGAAGGTGAAGCTTTCTTT | CASSLRREGEAFF
TRBD2 | TRBJ2-7 | 17 | . | TRBV7-2 | TGTGCCAGCAGCTTAGTAGCGGGAGAGGTCGGCTCCTACGAGCAGTACTTC | CASSLVAGEVGSYEQYF